This T cell receptor beta chain emerged from a study of cytomegalovirus exposure and HLA in healthy donors. Study details: There were approximately 85 million unique TCRs (from HLA-typed donors) in an early data release. Study results and caveats: Cytomegalovirus-associated TCR beta chains were listed, numbering 150 to 200.

The CDR3 is 20 amino acids. Per the germline V gene, CDR1 is MGHRA and CDR2 is YSYEKL. V was pared by 0 bases and J by 0 bases, with 11 bases of the junction left unmatched. As to this clone: The antigen is undetermined.

The study ran its PCR with 60 Vbeta and 13 Jbeta primers. TCRdb's table, derived via immunoSEQ multiplex PCR, lists solely in-frame clones and lacks some. This repertoire includes 200,000 or so clones. This sequence was found in a boy aged 5-17 years in good health and CMV-seronegative. V usage is TRBV4-1 and J usage is TRBJ2-1; 10 bases are shared with TRBD2. Material: PBMCs. This chain's CDR3 is CASSQEGVAGGWSSYNEQFF. DNA for the CDR3: TGCGCCAGCAGCCAAGAGGGGGTAGCGGGGGGCTGGAGCTCCTACAATGAGCAGTTCTTC.